The T cell receptor (beta chain) described here comes from a study of T cell changes during pregnancy in multiple sclerosis. Germline CDR1 LNHDA, CDR2 SQIVND (reference sequence). CDR3 length: 15 amino acids. Trimming stripped 5 bases from V and 0 bases from J, with 13 bases between. The data were produced by immunoSEQ multiplex PCR, yet TCRdb's version contains in-frame clones alone and is incomplete. The table has under 95,000 clones, 92% seen once. The receptor was isolated from a female donor with multiple sclerosis, enrolled in a pregnancy study. This chain connects TRBV19 to TRBJ1-1, with a possible D match to TRBD1 (6 bases). The specimen comprised peripheral blood, sampled in the second trimester of pregnancy. CDR3 in DNA: TGTGCCAGTAGTCAACAGGGCAATATGAACACTGAAGCTTTCTTT. Translation: CASSQQGNMNTEAFF.